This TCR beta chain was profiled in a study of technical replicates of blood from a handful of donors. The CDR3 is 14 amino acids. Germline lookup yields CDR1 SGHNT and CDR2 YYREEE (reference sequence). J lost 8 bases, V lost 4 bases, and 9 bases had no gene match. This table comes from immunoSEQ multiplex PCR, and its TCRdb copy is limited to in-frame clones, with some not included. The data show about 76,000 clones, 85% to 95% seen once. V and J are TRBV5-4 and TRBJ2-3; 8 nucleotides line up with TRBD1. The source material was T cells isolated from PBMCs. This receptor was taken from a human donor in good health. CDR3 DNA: TGTGCCAGCAGCGCCGACAGGGGAAGGGGTACGCAGTATTTT. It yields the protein CASSADRGRGTQYF.